These T cell receptor beta chains were read from a single sample in a study of T cells in Graves' hyperthyroidism and ophthalmopathy. TCRdb ran MiXCR on the multiplex PCR reads and lists one entry per CDR3 protein. The sample lists 35,000 to 45,000 distinct CDR3 sequences; roughly 52% were seen once. The sequenced sample consisted of blood. These receptors came from a man aged 40-49 years with Graves' ophthalmopathy. Each CDR3 is given with its conserved first and last residue. Fields, in order: D gene, clone size, V gene, J gene, CDR3 DNA, CDR3 protein. The D gene is left open where the match is weak. For some rows the clone size is stated as once, few or many, or as a class when expanded; others skip it.

>TRBD1|many|TRBV4-1|TRBJ2-1
TGCGCCAGCAGCCAAGAAGGAGGTGGGACAGGGGGCTTCGAGCAGTTCTTC
CASSQEGGGTGGFEQFF
>NA|many|TRBV5-1|TRBJ2-1
TGCGCCAGCACCGGGTTCAGCCCCAACAATGAGCAGTTCTTC
CASTGFSPNNEQFF
>NA|many|TRBV3-1|TRBJ2-7
TGTGCCAGCAGCCATCAGGGTTACGAGCAGTACTTC
CASSHQGYEQYF
>TRBD1|NA|TRBV7-3|TRBJ1-2
TGTGCCAGCAGGGGACAGGGGGACAGCTCCGGCTACACCTTC
CASRGQGDSSGYTF
>TRBD1|medium-sized|TRBV2|TRBJ1-2
TGTGCCAGCAGACCGGGGACAGGGCGGTATGGCTACACCTTC
CASRPGTGRYGYTF
>NA|NA|TRBV24-1|TRBJ1-2
TGTGCCACCAGTGATTACAGGGTCGGCGGTTACACCTTC
CATSDYRVGGYTF
>NA|few|TRBV29-1|TRBJ2-2
TGCAGCGTTGGCGGTGGAGGGGAGCTGTTTTTT
CSVGGGGELFF
>NA|many|TRBV7-9|TRBJ2-1
TGTGCCAGCAGCACGAACTTGGGGTCCTACAATGAGCAGTTCTTC
CASSTNLGSYNEQFF
>NA|NA|TRBV18|TRBJ2-7
TGTGCCAGCTCCCTCGACAGGCCAAACTTCTATAGTGAGCAGTACTTC
CASSLDRPNFYSEQYF
>NA|many|TRBV27|TRBJ2-1
TGTGCCAGCAGTTTAACAAGACATCAGCAGTTCTTC
CASSLTRHQQFF
>NA|many|TRBV2|TRBJ2-7
TGTGCCAGCACCTCTCCGGGACTGGGGCTCGAGCAGTACTTC
CASTSPGLGLEQYF
>NA|NA|TRBV5-1|TRBJ1-1
TGCGCCAGCAGCTCCGGGACGGAAAACACTGAAGCTTTCTTT
CASSSGTENTEAFF
>TRBD1|many|TRBV20-1|TRBJ1-3
TGCAGTGCTAGAGACGGACAGGGGGCGGACACCATATATTTT
CSARDGQGADTIYF
>TRBD2|many|TRBV5-1|TRBJ2-1
TGCGCCAGCAGCTTGGGGGCTAGCGGGGGGGATAGAGATGAGCAGTTCTTC
CASSLGASGGDRDEQFF
>NA|NA|TRBV7-6|TRBJ2-3
TGTGCCAGCAGCTTAAGTCCCAGGGAGTATTTT
CASSLSPREYF
>NA|NA|TRBV6-1|TRBJ2-7
TGTGCCAGCAGTGACACGTACTCCTACGAGCAGTACTTC
CASSDTYSYEQYF
>NA|many|TRBV20-1|TRBJ1-5
TGCAGTGCTAGTCCTCGACAGAGGAGAGCCCTTATCAATCAGCCCCAGCATTTT
CSASPRQRRALINQPQHF
>NA|once|TRBV15|TRBJ1-5
TGTGCCACCAGCAGAGAATTAATTCGGGGGGCTCTGGACGAGCATTTT
CATSRELIRGALDEHF
>TRBD1|once|TRBV19|TRBJ1-2
TGTGCCAGTAGTCAGATCCCCGGGACAGCGTATGGCTACACCTTC
CASSQIPGTAYGYTF
>NA|many|TRBV5-8|TRBJ1-4
TGTGCCAGCACGACTTCCGCCGGAGAAAAACTGTTTTTT
CASTTSAGEKLFF
>TRBD1|NA|TRBV10-3|TRBJ1-6
TGTGCCATCAGAACAGGGGTAGCCGATAATTCACCCCTCCACTTT
CAIRTGVADNSPLHF
>NA|NA|TRBV7-6|TRBJ2-7
TGTGCCAGCAGCCCGGGACTCAGGGGCCACGAGCAGTACTTC
CASSPGLRGHEQYF
>TRBD1|many|TRBV7-9|TRBJ1-1
TGTGCCAGCAGCATCCGGGACAGGGTGCGTGGCGACACTGAAGCTTTCTTT
CASSIRDRVRGDTEAFF
>TRBD1|NA|TRBV20-1|TRBJ1-1
TGCAGTGCTCCTACAGGCGGGTGGGACAGGGGAAGGACTGAAGCTTTCTTT
CSAPTGGWDRGRTEAFF
>NA|NA|TRBV19|TRBJ1-1
TGTGCCAGTAGTCCCAATACGGTAGGGAAAACTGAAGCTTTCTTT
CASSPNTVGKTEAFF
>TRBD2|NA|TRBV10-3|TRBJ2-7
TGTGCCATCAGGCATAGCGGGAGGAAAAACGAGCAGTACTTC
CAIRHSGRKNEQYF
>NA|many|TRBV28|TRBJ1-2
TGTGCCAGCCAAAGGCAGGGTTATGGCTACACCTTC
CASQRQGYGYTF
>NA|many|TRBV29-1|TRBJ2-3
TGCAGCGGGTGGGAGATGGGCACAGATACGCAGTATTTT
CSGWEMGTDTQYF
>NA|NA|TRBV29-1|TRBJ1-2
TGTAGCGTTGATGGGGGCTGTGGCCACACCTTC
CSVDGGCGHTF
>TRBD1|NA|TRBV7-8|TRBJ1-2
TGTGCCAGCAGCTCTGGACAGGGAGGCTACACCTTC
CASSSGQGGYTF
>NA|many|TRBV29-1|TRBJ2-5
TGCAGCGTTGCCCTCCTTGACGGAGAGACCCAGTACTTC
CSVALLDGETQYF
>NA|many|TRBV20-1|TRBJ2-1
TGCAGTGTCTGGGGCGGGGTCATGGGCAATGAGCAGTTCTTC
CSVWGGVMGNEQFF
>NA|many|TRBV7-2|TRBJ1-1
TGTGCCAGCAGCCCGGGACACCAATTGGGGACTGAAGCTTTCTTT
CASSPGHQLGTEAFF
>NA|many|TRBV6-4|TRBJ2-1
TGTGCCAGCAGTGACGAGATGAGCTCCTACAATGAGCAGTTCTTC
CASSDEMSSYNEQFF
>NA|many|TRBV12-3/TRBV12-4|TRBJ1-3
TGTGCCAGCATCGGACGGGGGGGAAACACCATATATTTT
CASIGRGGNTIYF
>NA|NA|TRBV15|TRBJ1-2
TGTGCCACCAGCAGAGATTTGGGGGCGATGAACTATGGCTACACCTTC
CATSRDLGAMNYGYTF
>TRBD1|once|TRBV3-1|TRBJ2-1
TGTGCCAGCAGCCAATTAGTGGGGGACAGGGGTTCACGGGAGCAGTCCTTC
CASSQLVGDRGSREQSF
>TRBD1|medium-sized|TRBV20-1|TRBJ1-6
TGCAGTGCTAGAGATGGGGACAGGGCGTCAAATTCACCCCTCCACTTT
CSARDGDRASNSPLHF
>NA|many|TRBV7-9|TRBJ2-1
TGTGCCAGCACCGGAATAGTTCCAGGTGAGCAGTTCTTC
CASTGIVPGEQFF
>TRBD2|many|TRBV20-1|TRBJ2-1
TGCAGTGCTAGTGAACCCCTAGCGGGATCCTTTGGCAATGAGCAGTTCTTC
CSASEPLAGSFGNEQFF
>TRBD1|many|TRBV7-8|TRBJ1-5
TGTGCCAGCAGCTTTAGGGGGACAGGGGGGCCTTATAGCAATCAGCCCCAGCATTTT
CASSFRGTGGPYSNQPQHF
>NA|NA|TRBV11-1|TRBJ2-1
TGTGCCAGCAGCTCCCTATTCCGCGGGGCGTTCTACAATGAGCAGTTCTTC
CASSSLFRGAFYNEQFF
>TRBD2|NA|TRBV9|TRBJ2-2
TGTGCCAGCAGCGTGGGGAGGGGAACCGGGGAGCTGTTTTTT
CASSVGRGTGELFF
>NA|NA|TRBV7-9|TRBJ2-1
TGTGCCAGCAGCTTAGCAACGATGCTTGAGCAGTTCTTC
CASSLATMLEQFF
>NA|many|TRBV6-6|TRBJ1-2
TGTGCCAGCAGTTACTCGGGCGGACCACATGGCTACACCTTC
CASSYSGGPHGYTF
>NA|NA|TRBV2|TRBJ2-5
TGTGCCAGCAGTGGTGGGGAGACCCAGTACTTC
CASSGGETQYF
>TRBD2|NA|TRBV7-9|TRBJ2-1
TGTGCCAGCAGGGCTAGCGGGGTCAATGAGCAGTTCTTC
CASRASGVNEQFF
>NA|NA|TRBV19|TRBJ2-3
TGTGCCAGTAGTATAGCGCACGGCGTGGGCTACACAGATACGCAGTATTTT
CASSIAHGVGYTDTQYF
>TRBD1|NA|TRBV12-3/TRBV12-4|TRBJ2-7
TGTGCCAGCAGTTTAGCGACCGGGACAGGGCTTTCCTACGAGCAGTACTTC
CASSLATGTGLSYEQYF
>NA|NA|TRBV20-1|TRBJ2-1
TGCAGTGCTAGGGATGATACGCAGTTCTTC
CSARDDTQFF
>NA|NA|TRBV10-3|TRBJ2-1
TGTGCCACGACGGTCGAGCCGATGGGGGTCTCCAATGAGCAGTTCTTC
CATTVEPMGVSNEQFF
>NA|NA|TRBV29-1|TRBJ2-7
NA
CSVASVPAPDSNYEQYF
>NA|NA|TRBV30|TRBJ1-1
TGTGCCTGGAGCGCCGGGGGCACTGAAGCTTTCTTT
CAWSAGGTEAFF
>NA|many|TRBV6-1|TRBJ1-6
TGTGCCAGCAGTGAGACCGGGGGAAGAAGTTCACCCCTCCACTTT
CASSETGGRSSPLHF
>NA|many|TRBV5-1|TRBJ2-7
TGCGCCAGCAGCCTGGTTCGGGGGTACGAGCAGTACTTC
CASSLVRGYEQYF